The 24 T cell receptor beta chains below were found in one sample sequenced in a study of blood T cell repertoires in COVID-19. Method: immunoSEQ multiplex PCR; TCRdb's copy keeps in-frame clones and lacks some. The sample contains fewer than 50,000 clones, more than 75% of which appear only once. The sequencing sample was made of peripheral blood. These receptors were taken from a human donor in a cohort sampled during active COVID-19.

The rearrangement links TRBV24-1 to TRBJ2-3, with D possibly TRBD2 on 6 matching bases. CDR3 length: 14 residues. Trimming removed 4 bases at V and 2 bases at J, with 9 bases between. Germline CDR1 KGHDR, CDR2 SFDVKD. The DNA for the CDR3 is TGTGCCACCAGTGAGGGACTCATCACAGATACGCAGTATTTT. It specifies CATSEGLITDTQYF.

V and J are TRBV2 and TRBJ1-3; D gene ambiguous. V was shortened by 7 bases and J by 1 base, with 11 bases between the two germline ends. The germline V gene encodes CDR1 SNHLY and CDR2 FYNNEI. The CDR3 has 14 residues. Here the CDR3 DNA reads TGTGCCAGCACCCCCACAAGTTCTGGAAACACCATATATTTT. Translation gives CASTPTSSGNTIYF.

This clone was counted between two and nine times. The V call is TRBV2, the J call TRBJ2-1, with 12 bases lining up with TRBD2. The germline V gene encodes CDR1 SNHLY and CDR2 FYNNEI. V was pared by 6 bases and J by 9 bases, with 3 bases of the junction left unmatched. This CDR3 comprises 13 residues. In DNA form, the CDR3 reads TGTGCCAGCAGGGGGACTAGCGGGTTTGAGCAGTTCTTC. Protein: CASRGTSGFEQFF.

This chain joins TRBV6-6 and TRBJ1-1, with 7 bases aligning to TRBD1. CDR1 is MNHNY, CDR2 SVGAGI, per germline (reference sequence). Trimming cost V 5 bases and J 9 bases; bases outside gene matches: 9. The CDR3 sequence is 13 residues long. CDR3 DNA sequence: TGTGCCAGCAGTCAATCCGGGACAGCTAAAGCTTTCTTT. As protein: CASSQSGTAKAFF.

The rearrangement joins TRBV4-1 to TRBJ2-7; TRBD1 agrees at 9 bases. V was pared by 3 bases and J by 1 base, with 4 bases of the junction left unmatched. The CDR3 is 15 residues long. Germline loops: CDR1 MGHRA, CDR2 YSYEKL. The CDR3: CASSQGQGGSYEQYF. The CDR3 DNA sequence: TGCGCCAGCAGCCAGGGACAGGGAGGATCCTACGAGCAGTACTTC.

This clone was seen just once. V and J are TRBV10-3 and TRBJ1-1, with D tentatively TRBD1 (5 bases). Germline values: CDR1 ENHRY, CDR2 SYGVKD. The CDR3 has 13 amino acids. The V end lost 2 bases, the J end lost 13 bases, and 17 bases lay between the germline ends. The CDR3 sequence is CAISEVPGERGFF. The CDR3 nucleotides are TGTGCCATCAGTGAGGTCCCGGGGGAGAGGGGTTTCTTT.

This chain uses TRBV29-1 with TRBJ1-2, with D tentatively TRBD1 (5 bases). The CDR3 length is 12 residues. V dropped 2 bases and J dropped 8 bases, with 12 bases sitting between them. Germline V gives CDR1 SQVTM, CDR2 ANQGSEA. The DNA of the CDR3 is TGCAGCGTTGAATACCTCCAGGGAGGCTACACCTTC. This codes for CSVEYLQGGYTF.

As DNA, the CDR3 is TGTGCCAGCAGCTTAGTTGCGGGAGGAGGTACAGATACGCAGTATTTT. Translating it yields CASSLVAGGGTDTQYF. This rearrangement joins TRBV13 to TRBJ2-3; 8 nucleotides match TRBD2. Trimming cost V 1 base and J 3 bases; bases outside gene matches: 6. The CDR3 runs 16 residues. The germline CDR1 and CDR2 sequences are PRHDT and FYEKMQ (reference sequence).

The rearrangement links TRBV27 to TRBJ1-5; 8 bases fit TRBD1. Germline values: CDR1 MNHEY, CDR2 SMNVEV (reference sequence). The CDR3 consists of 14 residues. V lost 6 bases, J lost 3 bases, and 4 bases stayed unmatched. The CDR3 DNA is TGTGCCAGCAGCGGGACAGGCTCCAATCAGCCCCAGCATTTT. It encodes CASSGTGSNQPQHF.

The chain has TRBV5-6 and TRBJ2-7; 8 bases match TRBD1. V shed 4 bases, J shed 5 bases, and the junction held 8 bases outside the gene matches. The V gene's germline CDR1 is SGHDT and CDR2 YYEEEE. This CDR3 has 14 amino acids. CDR3 sequence: CASSRRTGWNEQYF. CDR3 bases: TGTGCCAGCAGCAGAAGGACAGGGTGGAACGAGCAGTACTTC.

This clone was observed a handful of times. The genes are TRBV20-1 and TRBJ1-2; the match to TRBD1 covers 7 bases. The CDR3 runs to 16 residues. The germline V gene encodes CDR1 DFQATT and CDR2 SNEGSKA (reference sequence). With 3 bases clipped from V and 2 bases from J, the junction kept 12 bases outside the gene matches. The chain's CDR3 is CSASSRGGGLNYGYTF. The CDR3 DNA follows: TGCAGTGCTAGTTCGCGAGGAGGGGGCTTGAACTATGGCTACACCTTC.

The gene calls are TRBV6-2 or TRBV6-3 and TRBJ2-4, with D possibly TRBD1 on 5 matching bases. Germline loops: CDR1 MNHEY, CDR2 SVGEGT. Trimming stripped 5 bases from V and 0 bases from J, with 11 bases between. This CDR3 has 15 residues. This CDR3 is CASSNRQTAKNIQYF. The DNA for the CDR3 is TGTGCCAGCAGTAACAGACAGACAGCCAAAAACATTCAGTACTTC.

This chain joins TRBV9 and TRBJ2-7; weak D call: TRBD2 (7 bases). The V end lost 2 bases, the J end lost 6 bases, and 15 bases lay between the germline ends. This CDR3 has 14 residues. Germline CDR1 SGDLS, CDR2 YYNGEE. The CDR3 coding sequence is TGTGCCAGCAGCGTGGGTGGGGGGGCCGCCGAGCAGTACTTC. This gives the protein CASSVGGGAAEQYF.

CDR3 sequence: CASSEDSRGYGYTF. CDR3 DNA sequence: TGTGCCAGCAGTGAGGACAGCAGGGGCTATGGCTACACCTTC. J is TRBJ1-2 and V is TRBV6-2 or TRBV6-3; a possible D gene is TRBD1 (6 bases). Germline assignment: CDR1 MNHEY and CDR2 SVGEGT. The CDR3 runs to 14 residues. Trimming removed 5 bases from V and 4 bases from J, with 14 bases in between.

The chain is built from TRBV24-1 and TRBJ2-2; TRBD2 agrees at 11 bases. CDR1 and CDR2 from the germline V gene are KGHDR and SFDVKD. This CDR3 is built from 17 residues. V was pared by 4 bases and J by 6 bases, with 9 bases of the junction left unmatched. The chain's CDR3 is CATSDSRASGRSGELFF. The CDR3 bases are TGTGCCACCAGTGACAGTAGGGCTAGCGGGAGGTCCGGGGAGCTGTTTTTT.

This chain connects TRBV5-6 to TRBJ1-2; 7 nucleotides line up with TRBD1. In germline, CDR1 is SGHDT, CDR2 YYEEEE. J was trimmed by 2 bases and V by 4 bases; bases with no gene match: 5. The CDR3 covers 14 residues. CDR3 loop: CASSLRQGNYGYTF. The DNA for the CDR3 is TGTGCCAGCAGCCTCAGACAGGGAAACTATGGCTACACCTTC.

This chain uses TRBV20-1 with TRBJ2-3; the match to TRBD2 covers 8 bases. The CDR3 is 15 amino acids. The V gene end was trimmed by 3 bases and the J gene end by 0 bases; junction bases not matched to a gene: 5. Germline CDR1 is DFQATT and CDR2 is SNEGSKA (reference sequence). CDR3 region: CSASPSGGSTDTQYF. The CDR3 DNA is TGCAGTGCTAGTCCCAGCGGGGGTAGCACAGATACGCAGTATTTT.

The CDR3, as DNA: TGTGCCAGCAGCCTGAGGGTAGCGGGCAATGAGCAGTTCTTC. It translates to CASSLRVAGNEQFF. The V call is TRBV5-5, the J call TRBJ2-1, with TRBD2 matching 7 bases. V lost 4 bases and J lost 6; bases outside the gene matches: 7. This CDR3 has 14 residues. CDR1 and CDR2 from the germline V gene are SGHKS and YYEKEE (reference sequence).

The V and J genes are TRBV5-4 and TRBJ2-2, with D possibly matching TRBD2 (5 bases). V lost 0 bases to trimming and J lost 4 bases, with 10 bases between them. Germline V gives CDR1 SGHNT, CDR2 YYREEE (reference sequence). This CDR3 contains 15 residues. The CDR3 reads CASSLERAGTGELFF. CDR3 in DNA: TGTGCCAGCAGCTTGGAAAGGGCGGGCACCGGGGAGCTGTTTTTT.

The J gene is TRBJ2-2, the V gene TRBV15, with 7 bases matching TRBD1. The V and J ends lost 3 bases and 6 bases, in that order; junction bases with no gene match: 19. This CDR3 has 19 amino acids. CDR1 and CDR2 from the germline V gene are LNHNV and YYDKDF (reference sequence). The CDR3 protein is CATSRIRGSYSTSSGELFF. Here the CDR3 DNA reads TGTGCCACCAGCAGGATCAGGGGGTCCTATTCCACGTCCTCCGGGGAGCTGTTTTTT. Looking up the rest from reference TRBV15 and TRBJ2-2 gives the full variable domain: DAMVIQNPRYQVTQFGKPVTLSCSQTLNHNVMYWYQQKSSQAPKLLFHYYDKDFNNEADTPDNFQSRRPNTSFCFLDIRSPGLGDTAMYLCATSRIRGSYSTSSGELFFGEGSRLTVL.

The V gene is TRBV19, the J gene TRBJ2-3; D remains unclear. Germline CDR1 is LNHDA and CDR2 is SQIVND (reference sequence). The CDR3 covers 13 residues. The V and J ends lost 3 bases and 6 bases respectively, with 10 bases between them. CDR3 coding DNA: TGTGCCAGTAGTATTAAAGCGTTCGATACGCAGTATTTT. It encodes CASSIKAFDTQYF.

The genes are TRBV28 and TRBJ2-5; 10 bases map to TRBD2. The ends lost 8 bases at V and 0 bases at J; junction bases unmatched: 6. The length of the CDR3 is 15 residues. CDR1 and CDR2 (germline): MDHEN, SYDVKM. The CDR3 sequence is CASLAGAGYQETQYF. CDR3 sequence (DNA): TGTGCCAGCCTAGCGGGAGCTGGGTACCAAGAGACCCAGTACTTC. Full variable domain (rest looked up from reference TRBV28 and TRBJ2-5): DVKVTQSSRYLVKRTGEKVFLECVQDMDHENMFWYRQDPGLGLRLIYFSYDVKMKEKGDIPEGYSVSREKKERFSLILESASTNQTSMYLCASLAGAGYQETQYFGPGTRLLVL.

This chain links TRBV9 with TRBJ2-3, with D possibly being TRBD2 (7 bases). The CDR3 has 15 residues. Germline CDR1 is SGDLS and CDR2 is YYNGEE. Trimming took 0 bases from V and 4 from J, leaving 12 bases between them. CDR3 sequence (DNA): TGTGCCAGCAGCGTAGACGGGGGGCAGTCAGATACGCAGTATTTT. This encodes CASSVDGGQSDTQYF.

This clone was detected only once. The chain combines TRBV4-2 with TRBJ2-7, with D tentatively TRBD2 (6 bases). The CDR3 has 17 amino acids. Deletions cut 3 bases from V and 0 bases from J, with 18 bases between. Per the germline V gene, CDR1 is LGHNA and CDR2 is YNFKEQ. CDR3 residues: CASSQGLLVPSSYEQYF. The CDR3 DNA sequence: TGTGCCAGCAGCCAGGGACTCTTAGTACCGAGCTCCTACGAGCAGTACTTC.